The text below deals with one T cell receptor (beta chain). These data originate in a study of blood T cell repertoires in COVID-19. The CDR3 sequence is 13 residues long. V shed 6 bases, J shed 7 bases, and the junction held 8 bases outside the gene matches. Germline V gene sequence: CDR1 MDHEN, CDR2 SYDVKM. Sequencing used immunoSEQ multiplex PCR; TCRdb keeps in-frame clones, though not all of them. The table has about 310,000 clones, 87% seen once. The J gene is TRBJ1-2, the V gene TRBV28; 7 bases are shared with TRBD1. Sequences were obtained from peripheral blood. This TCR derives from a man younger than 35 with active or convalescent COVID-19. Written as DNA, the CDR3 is TGTGCCAGCAGGCGACAGGGAGGCGGTGGCTACACCTTC. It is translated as CASRRQGGGGYTF.